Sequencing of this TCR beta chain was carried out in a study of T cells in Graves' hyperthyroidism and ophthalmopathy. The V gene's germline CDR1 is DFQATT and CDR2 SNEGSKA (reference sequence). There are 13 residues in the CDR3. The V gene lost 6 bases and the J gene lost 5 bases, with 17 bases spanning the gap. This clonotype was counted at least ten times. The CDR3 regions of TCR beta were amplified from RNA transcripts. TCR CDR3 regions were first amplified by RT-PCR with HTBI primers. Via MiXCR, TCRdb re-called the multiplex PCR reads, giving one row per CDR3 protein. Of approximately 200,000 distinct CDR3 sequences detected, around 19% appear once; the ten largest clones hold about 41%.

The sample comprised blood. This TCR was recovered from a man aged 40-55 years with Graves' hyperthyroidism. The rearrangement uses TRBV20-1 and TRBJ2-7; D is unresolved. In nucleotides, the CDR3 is TGCAGTGCAAGACTCAGTGTGGAGAACGAGCAGTACTTC. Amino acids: CSARLSVENEQYF.